This TCR beta chain was recorded in a study of blood T cell repertoires in COVID-19. Across the whole study: Acute and convalescent COVID-19 samples came from the United States, Italy and Spain. PBMCs, B-cell-depleted T cells, or T cells provided the cDNA or gDNA that made up the material.

Patients from Seattle were sampled longitudinally, starting during active infection. The CDR3 loop spans 14 amino acids. V lost 1 base to trimming and J lost 12 bases, with 13 bases between them. Germline-derived CDR1 and CDR2 are SGHDN and FVKESK. As processed by the authors: Reference gene primers were amplified, and this amplification served to estimate nucleated cell counts. Measured with immunoSEQ multiplex PCR; TCRdb has only the in-frame clones, and not every one. V and J calls and clone size are those listed in that table; D and trimming were worked out from the DNA. The profile shows 200,000 to 250,000 clones, more than 80% of them singletons.

What was sequenced was peripheral blood. The sequence derives from an elderly woman with COVID-19, enrolled during active disease. The chain uses TRBV14 and TRBJ1-6; a weak D match, TRBD1 (5 bases). This CDR3 reads CASSQVTGVEPLHF. The CDR3 coding sequence is TGTGCCAGCAGCCAAGTAACAGGAGTAGAACCCCTCCACTTT.